This note documents a single TCR beta chain sequence. Its antigen remains unidentified. The source of the sample is a study of blood T cells in healthy people across ages. Across the whole study: There was about one barcoded beta molecule captured by template switching per two T cells. Study-wide results and limits: Strongly correlated with naive T cell percentage was TCR beta diversity. Unsorted PBMC input precluded a conclusive naive versus antigen-experienced comparison.

Primers used in a second PCR of roughly 6 to 11 cycles were a sample-barcoded 5' primer and a J-beta primer mix. TCRdb fed the 5' RACE reads into MiXCR, producing one record per CDR3 protein. The sample has 550,000 to 600,000 distinct CDR3 sequences, 47% seen once. Per the germline V gene, CDR1 is MNHEY and CDR2 is SVGEGT. This CDR3 is 11 amino acids long. V was shortened by 4 bases and J by 8 bases, with 6 bases between the two germline ends. The sequence was collected from a man older than 75 in good health. Input material: blood. The V and J genes are TRBV6-2 or TRBV6-3 and TRBJ2-1; D gene unclear. CDR3: CASSSFYEQFF. The CDR3 DNA sequence: TGTGCCAGCAGTTCCTTTTATGAGCAGTTCTTC.